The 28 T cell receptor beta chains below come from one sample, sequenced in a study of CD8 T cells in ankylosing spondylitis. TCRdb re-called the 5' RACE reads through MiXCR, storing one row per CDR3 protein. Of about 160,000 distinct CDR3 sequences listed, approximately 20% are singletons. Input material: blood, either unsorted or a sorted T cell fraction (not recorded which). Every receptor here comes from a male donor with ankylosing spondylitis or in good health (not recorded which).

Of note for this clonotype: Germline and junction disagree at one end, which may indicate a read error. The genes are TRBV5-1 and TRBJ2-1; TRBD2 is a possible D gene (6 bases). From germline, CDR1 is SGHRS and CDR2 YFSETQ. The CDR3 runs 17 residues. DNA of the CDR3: TGCGCCAGCAGCAACGGACTGGGAGGTGGCTCCTACAATGAGCGGTTCTTC. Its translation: CASSNGLGGGSYNERFF.

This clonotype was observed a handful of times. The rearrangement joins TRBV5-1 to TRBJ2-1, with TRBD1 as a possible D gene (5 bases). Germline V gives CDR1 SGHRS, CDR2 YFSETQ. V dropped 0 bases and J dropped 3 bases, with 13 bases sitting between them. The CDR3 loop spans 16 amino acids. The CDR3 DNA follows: TGCGCCAGCAGCTTGGAGGGGTTAGTTGGCTACAATGAGCAGTTCTTC. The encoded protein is CASSLEGLVGYNEQFF.

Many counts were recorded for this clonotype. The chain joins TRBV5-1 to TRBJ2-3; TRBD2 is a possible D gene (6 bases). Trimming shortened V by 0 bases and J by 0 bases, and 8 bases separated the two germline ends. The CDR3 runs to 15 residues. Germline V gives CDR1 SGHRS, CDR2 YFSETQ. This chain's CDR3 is CASSLESGSTDTQYF. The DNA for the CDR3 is TGCGCCAGCAGCTTGGAAAGCGGGAGCACAGATACGCAGTATTTT.

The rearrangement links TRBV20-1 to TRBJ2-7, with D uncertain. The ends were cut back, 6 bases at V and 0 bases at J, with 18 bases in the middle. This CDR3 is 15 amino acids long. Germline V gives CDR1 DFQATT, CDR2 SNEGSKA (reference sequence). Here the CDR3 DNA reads TGCAGTGCGACCCACGGCGGAAAAATCTCCTACGAGCAGTACTTC. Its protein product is CSATHGGKISYEQYF.

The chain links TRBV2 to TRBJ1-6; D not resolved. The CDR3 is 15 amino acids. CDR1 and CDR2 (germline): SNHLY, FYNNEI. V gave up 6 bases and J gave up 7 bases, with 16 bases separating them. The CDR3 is CASRELRETNSPLHF. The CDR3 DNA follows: TGTGCCAGCAGAGAACTACGGGAGACGAATTCACCCCTCCACTTT.

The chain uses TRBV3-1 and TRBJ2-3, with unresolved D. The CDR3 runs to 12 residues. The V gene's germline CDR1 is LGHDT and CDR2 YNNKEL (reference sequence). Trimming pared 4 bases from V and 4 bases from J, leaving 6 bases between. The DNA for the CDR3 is TGTGCCAGCAGCCGCAACGCAGATACGCAGTATTTT. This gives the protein CASSRNADTQYF.

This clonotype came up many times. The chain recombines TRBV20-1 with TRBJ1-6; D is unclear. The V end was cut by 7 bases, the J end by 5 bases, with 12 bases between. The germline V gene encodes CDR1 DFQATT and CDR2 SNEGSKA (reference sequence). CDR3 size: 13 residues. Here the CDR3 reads CSGPSSNNSPLHF. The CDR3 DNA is TGCAGTGGCCCCTCTTCCAATAATTCACCCCTCCACTTT.

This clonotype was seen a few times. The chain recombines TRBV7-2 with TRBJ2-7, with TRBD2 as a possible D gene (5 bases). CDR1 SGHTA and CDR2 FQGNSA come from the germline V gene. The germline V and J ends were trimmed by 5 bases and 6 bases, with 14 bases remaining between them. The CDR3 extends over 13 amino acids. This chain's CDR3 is CASSVGLKAEQYF. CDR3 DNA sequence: TGTGCCAGCAGCGTCGGACTGAAGGCCGAGCAGTACTTC.

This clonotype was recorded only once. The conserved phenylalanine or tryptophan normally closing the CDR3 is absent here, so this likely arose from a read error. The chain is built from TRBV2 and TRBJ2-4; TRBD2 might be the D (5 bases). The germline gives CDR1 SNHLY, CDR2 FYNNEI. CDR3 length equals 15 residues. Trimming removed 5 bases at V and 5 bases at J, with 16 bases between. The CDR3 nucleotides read TGTGCCAGCAGTCTCACGGGGAAGGTGGAAAACATTCAGTACTTG. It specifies CASSLTGKVENIQYL.

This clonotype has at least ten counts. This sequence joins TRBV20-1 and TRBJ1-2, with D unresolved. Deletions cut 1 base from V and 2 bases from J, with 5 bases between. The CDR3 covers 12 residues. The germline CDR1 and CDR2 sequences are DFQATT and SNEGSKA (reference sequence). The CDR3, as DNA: TGCAGTGCTAGAGTAGGAAACTATGGCTACACCTTC. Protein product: CSARVGNYGYTF.

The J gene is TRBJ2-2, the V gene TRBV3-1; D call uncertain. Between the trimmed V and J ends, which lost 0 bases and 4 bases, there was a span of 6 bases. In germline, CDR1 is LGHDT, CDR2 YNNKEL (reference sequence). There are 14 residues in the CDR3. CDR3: CASSQDWSTGELFF. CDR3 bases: TGTGCCAGCAGCCAAGATTGGAGCACCGGGGAGCTGTTTTTT.

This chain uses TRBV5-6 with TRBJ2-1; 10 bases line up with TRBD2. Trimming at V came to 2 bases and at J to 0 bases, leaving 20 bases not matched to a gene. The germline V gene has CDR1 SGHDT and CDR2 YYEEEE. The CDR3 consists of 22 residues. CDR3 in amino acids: CASSLCVPRASGSLPSYNEQFF. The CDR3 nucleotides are TGTGCCAGCAGCTTATGTGTCCCCCGGGCTAGCGGGAGTCTTCCCTCCTACAATGAGCAGTTCTTC.

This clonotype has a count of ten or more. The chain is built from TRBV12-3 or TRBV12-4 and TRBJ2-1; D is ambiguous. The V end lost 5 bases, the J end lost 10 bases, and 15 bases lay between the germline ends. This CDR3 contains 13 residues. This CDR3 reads CASSPVLSEEQFF. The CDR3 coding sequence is TGTGCCAGCAGTCCCGTCCTCAGTGAGGAGCAGTTCTTC.

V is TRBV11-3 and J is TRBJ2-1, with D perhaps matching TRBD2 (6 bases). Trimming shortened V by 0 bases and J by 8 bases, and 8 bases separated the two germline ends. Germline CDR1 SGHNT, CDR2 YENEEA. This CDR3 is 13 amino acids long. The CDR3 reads CASSLEAGHEQFF. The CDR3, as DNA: TGTGCCAGCAGCTTAGAGGCGGGGCATGAGCAGTTCTTC.

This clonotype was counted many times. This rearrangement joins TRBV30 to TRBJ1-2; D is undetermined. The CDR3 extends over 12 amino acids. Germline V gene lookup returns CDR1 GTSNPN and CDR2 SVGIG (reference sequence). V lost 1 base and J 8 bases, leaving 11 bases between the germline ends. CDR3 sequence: CAWSGGIEGYTF. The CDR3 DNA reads TGTGCCTGGAGTGGCGGGATTGAAGGCTACACCTTC.

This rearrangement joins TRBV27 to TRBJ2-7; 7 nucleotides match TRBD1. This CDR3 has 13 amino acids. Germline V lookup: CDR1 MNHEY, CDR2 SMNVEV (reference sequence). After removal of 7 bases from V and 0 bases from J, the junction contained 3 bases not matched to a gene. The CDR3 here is CASTGQNSYEQYF. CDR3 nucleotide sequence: TGTGCCAGCACGGGACAGAACTCCTACGAGCAGTACTTC.

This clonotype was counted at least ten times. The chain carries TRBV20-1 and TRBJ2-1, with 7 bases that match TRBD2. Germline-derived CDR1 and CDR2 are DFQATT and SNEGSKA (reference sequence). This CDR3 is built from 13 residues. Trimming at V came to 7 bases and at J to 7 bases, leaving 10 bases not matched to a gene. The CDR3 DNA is TGCAGTGAAGGGGCTAGCGGAAAGAATGAGCAGTTCTTC. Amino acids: CSEGASGKNEQFF.

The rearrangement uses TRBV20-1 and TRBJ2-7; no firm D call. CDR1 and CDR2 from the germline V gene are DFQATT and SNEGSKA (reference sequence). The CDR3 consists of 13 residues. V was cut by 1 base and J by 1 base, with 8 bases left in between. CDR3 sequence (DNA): TGCAGTGCTAGAGCCCCGGCTTCCTACGAGCAGTACTTC. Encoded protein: CSARAPASYEQYF.

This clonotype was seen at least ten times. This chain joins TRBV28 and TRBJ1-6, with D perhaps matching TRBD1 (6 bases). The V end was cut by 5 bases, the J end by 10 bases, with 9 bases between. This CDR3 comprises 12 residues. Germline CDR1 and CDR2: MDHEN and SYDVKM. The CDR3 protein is CASSTGPSPLHF. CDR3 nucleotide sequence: TGTGCCAGCAGTACAGGGCCATCACCCCTCCACTTT.

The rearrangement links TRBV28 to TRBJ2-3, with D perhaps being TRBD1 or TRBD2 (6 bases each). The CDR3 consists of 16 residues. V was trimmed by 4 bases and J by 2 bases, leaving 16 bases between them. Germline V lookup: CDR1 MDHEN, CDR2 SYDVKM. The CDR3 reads CASSWGARYPTDTQYF. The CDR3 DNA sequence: TGTGCCAGCAGTTGGGGGGCGCGGTACCCCACAGATACGCAGTATTTT.

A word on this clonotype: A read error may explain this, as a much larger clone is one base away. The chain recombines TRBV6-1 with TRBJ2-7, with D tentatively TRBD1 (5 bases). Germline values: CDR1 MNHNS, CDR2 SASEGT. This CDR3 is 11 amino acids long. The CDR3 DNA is TGTGCCAGCAGCCAGGGTTTGGAGCGGTACTTC. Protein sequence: CASSQGLERYF.

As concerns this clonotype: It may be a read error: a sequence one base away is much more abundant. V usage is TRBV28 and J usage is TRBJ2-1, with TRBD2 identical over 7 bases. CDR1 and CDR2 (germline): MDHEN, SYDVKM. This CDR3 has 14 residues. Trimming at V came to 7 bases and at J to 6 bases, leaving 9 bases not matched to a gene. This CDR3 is CASTFGRQSNEQFF. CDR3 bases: TGTGCCAGCACCTTCGGGAGGCAAAGCAATGAGCAGTTCTTC.

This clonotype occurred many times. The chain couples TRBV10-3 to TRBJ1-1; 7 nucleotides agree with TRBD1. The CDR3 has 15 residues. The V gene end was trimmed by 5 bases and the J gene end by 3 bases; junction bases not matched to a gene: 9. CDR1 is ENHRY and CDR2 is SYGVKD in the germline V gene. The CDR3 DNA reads TGTGCCATCAGTAGGACAGGTAACGGGGACACTGAAGCTTTCTTT. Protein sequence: CAISRTGNGDTEAFF.

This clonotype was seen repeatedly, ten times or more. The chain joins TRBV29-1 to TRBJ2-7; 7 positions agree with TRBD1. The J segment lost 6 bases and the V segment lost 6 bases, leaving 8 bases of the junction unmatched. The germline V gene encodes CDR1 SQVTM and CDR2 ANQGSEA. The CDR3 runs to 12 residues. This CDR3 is CSVRTGPSEQYF. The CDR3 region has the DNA TGCAGCGTGAGGACAGGCCCAAGCGAGCAGTACTTC.

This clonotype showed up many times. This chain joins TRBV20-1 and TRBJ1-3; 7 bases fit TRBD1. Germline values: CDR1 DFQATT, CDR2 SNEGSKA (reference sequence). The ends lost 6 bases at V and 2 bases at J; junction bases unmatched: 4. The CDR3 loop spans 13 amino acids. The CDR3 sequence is CSAKQGTGNTIYF. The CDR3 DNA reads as TGCAGTGCCAAACAGGGGACTGGAAACACCATATATTTT.

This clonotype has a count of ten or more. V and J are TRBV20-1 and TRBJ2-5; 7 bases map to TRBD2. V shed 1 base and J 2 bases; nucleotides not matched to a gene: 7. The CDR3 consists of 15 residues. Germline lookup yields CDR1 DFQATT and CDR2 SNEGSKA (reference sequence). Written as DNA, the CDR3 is TGCAGTGCTAGAGGCCTAACTAGCGATCAAGAGACCCAGTACTTC. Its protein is CSARGLTSDQETQYF.

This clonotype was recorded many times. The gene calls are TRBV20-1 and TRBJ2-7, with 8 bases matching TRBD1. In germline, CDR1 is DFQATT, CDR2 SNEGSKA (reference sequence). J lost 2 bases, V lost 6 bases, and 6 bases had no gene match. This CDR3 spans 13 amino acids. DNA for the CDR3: TGCAGTGCGAACCCACAGGGGGCCTACGAGCAGTACTTC. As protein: CSANPQGAYEQYF.

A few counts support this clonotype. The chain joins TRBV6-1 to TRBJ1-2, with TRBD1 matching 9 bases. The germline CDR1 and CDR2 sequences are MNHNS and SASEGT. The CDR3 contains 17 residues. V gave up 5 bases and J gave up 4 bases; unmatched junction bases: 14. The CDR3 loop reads CASSIGTGRVETYGYTF. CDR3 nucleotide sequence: TGTGCCAGCAGTATTGGGACAGGGAGGGTCGAAACCTATGGCTACACCTTC.